This T cell receptor (beta chain) was observed in a study of cytomegalovirus exposure and HLA in healthy donors. Using immunoSEQ multiplex PCR, the repertoire was profiled, and TCRdb retains in-frame clones only, with some absent. There are 160,000 or so clones in the sample; approximately 88% occur only once, and roughly 10% lies in the top ten. Germline V CDR1 and CDR2: SEHNR, FQNEAQ (reference sequence). This CDR3 region has 14 residues. V dropped 4 bases and J dropped 3 bases, with 13 bases sitting between them. The clonotype comes from a man between 25 and 39 years old in good health and CMV-seropositive. The V and J genes are TRBV7-9 and TRBJ2-7, with a possible D match to TRBD2 (5 bases). The sequenced sample was PBMCs. This CDR3 reads CASSSRERIYEQYF. Written as DNA, the CDR3 is TGTGCCAGCAGCTCCCGGGAAAGGATCTACGAGCAGTACTTC.